What follows is one T cell receptor (beta chain) and its context. Per the germline V gene, CDR1 is MNHEY and CDR2 is SVGEGT. The V and J ends lost 5 bases and 0 bases respectively, with 11 bases between them. The CDR3 sequence is 15 residues long. This sample was taken from a study of blood T cell repertoires in COVID-19. The method was immunoSEQ multiplex PCR; TCRdb's version includes in-frame clones alone and lacks a portion of them. The data contain fewer than 400,000 clones, more than 90% of them singletons. The material sequenced was PBMCs or T cells enriched from blood (not recorded which). J is TRBJ1-5 and V is TRBV6-2 or TRBV6-3; tentatively, D is TRBD1 (6 bases). This sequence originates from a woman under 40 who had recovered from COVID-19. CDR3 sequence reads: CASSLGHSSNQPQHF. CDR3 bases: TGTGCCAGCAGTCTGGGACACAGTAGCAATCAGCCCCAGCATTTT.